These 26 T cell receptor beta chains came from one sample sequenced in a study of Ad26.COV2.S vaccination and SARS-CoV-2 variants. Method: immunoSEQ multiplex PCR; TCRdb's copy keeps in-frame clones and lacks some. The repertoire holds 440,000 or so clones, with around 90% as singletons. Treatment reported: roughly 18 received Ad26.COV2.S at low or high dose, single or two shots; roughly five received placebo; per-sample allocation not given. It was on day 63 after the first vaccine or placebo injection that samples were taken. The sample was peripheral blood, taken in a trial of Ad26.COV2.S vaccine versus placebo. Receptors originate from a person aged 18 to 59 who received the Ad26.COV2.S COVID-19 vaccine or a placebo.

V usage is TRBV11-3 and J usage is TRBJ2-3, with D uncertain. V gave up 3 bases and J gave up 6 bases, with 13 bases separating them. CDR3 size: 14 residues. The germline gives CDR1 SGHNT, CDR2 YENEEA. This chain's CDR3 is CASSFSIVSDTQYF. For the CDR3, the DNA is TGTGCCAGCAGCTTCTCGATTGTCAGCGATACGCAGTATTTT.

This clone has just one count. The CDR3 nucleotides are TGTGCCAGCTCACCGACGACTATAGGCTCCTACAATGAGCAGTTCTTC. As protein: CASSPTTIGSYNEQFF. The chain couples TRBV18 to TRBJ2-1, with D tentatively TRBD2 (5 bases). Per the germline V gene, CDR1 is KGHSH and CDR2 is LQKENI. The V gene lost 3 bases and the J gene lost 0 bases, with 12 bases spanning the gap. The CDR3 covers 16 residues.

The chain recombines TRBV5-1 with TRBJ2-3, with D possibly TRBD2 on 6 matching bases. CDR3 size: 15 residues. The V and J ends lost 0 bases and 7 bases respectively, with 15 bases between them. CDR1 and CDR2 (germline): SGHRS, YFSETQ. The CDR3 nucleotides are TGCGCCAGCAGCTTGGTAGTGGGGGGTATACATACGCAGTATTTT. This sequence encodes CASSLVVGGIHTQYF.

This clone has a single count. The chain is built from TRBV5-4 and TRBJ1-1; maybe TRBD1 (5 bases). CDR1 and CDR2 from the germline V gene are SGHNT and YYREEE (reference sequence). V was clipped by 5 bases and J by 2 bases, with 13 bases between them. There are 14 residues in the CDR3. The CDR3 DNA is TGTGCCAGCAGTTTATCGGGGCGCAACACTGAAGCTTTCTTT. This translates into CASSLSGRNTEAFF.

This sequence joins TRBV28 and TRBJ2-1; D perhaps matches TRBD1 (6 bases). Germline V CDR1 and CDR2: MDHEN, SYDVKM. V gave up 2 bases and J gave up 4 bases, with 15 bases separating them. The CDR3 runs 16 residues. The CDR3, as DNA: TGTGCCAGCAGTTTACCGACAGGACCGAAGTACAATGAGCAGTTCTTC. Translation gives CASSLPTGPKYNEQFF.

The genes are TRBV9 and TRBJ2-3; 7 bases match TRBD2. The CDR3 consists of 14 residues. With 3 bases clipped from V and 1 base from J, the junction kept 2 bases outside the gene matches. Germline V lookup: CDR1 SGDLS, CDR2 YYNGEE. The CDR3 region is CASSGTSGTDTQYF. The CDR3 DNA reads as TGTGCCAGCAGCGGGACTAGTGGCACAGATACGCAGTATTTT.

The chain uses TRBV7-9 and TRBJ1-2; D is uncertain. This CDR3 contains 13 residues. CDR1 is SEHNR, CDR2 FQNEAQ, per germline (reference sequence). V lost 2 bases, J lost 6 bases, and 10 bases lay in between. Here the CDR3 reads CASSLQGGDGYTF. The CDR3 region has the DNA TGTGCCAGCAGCTTACAAGGAGGAGATGGCTACACCTTC.

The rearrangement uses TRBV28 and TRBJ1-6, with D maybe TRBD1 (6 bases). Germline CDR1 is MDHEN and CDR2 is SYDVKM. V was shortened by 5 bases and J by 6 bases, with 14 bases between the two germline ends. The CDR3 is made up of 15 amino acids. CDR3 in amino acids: CASSGGQGANSPLHF. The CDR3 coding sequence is TGTGCCAGCAGTGGGGGGCAGGGAGCTAATTCACCCCTCCACTTT.

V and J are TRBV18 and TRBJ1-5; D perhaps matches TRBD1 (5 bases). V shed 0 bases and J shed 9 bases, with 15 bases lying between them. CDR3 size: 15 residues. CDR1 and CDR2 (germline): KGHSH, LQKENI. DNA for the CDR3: TGTGCCAGCTCACCACCCGGGGACGGCCTAGGGCCCCAGCATTTT. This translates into CASSPPGDGLGPQHF.

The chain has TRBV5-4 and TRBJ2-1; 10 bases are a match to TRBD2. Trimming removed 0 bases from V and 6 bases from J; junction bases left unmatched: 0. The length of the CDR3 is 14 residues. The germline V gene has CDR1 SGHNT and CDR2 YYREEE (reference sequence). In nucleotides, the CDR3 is TGTGCCAGCAGCTTGGCTAGCGGGGGCAATGAGCAGTTCTTC. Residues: CASSLASGGNEQFF. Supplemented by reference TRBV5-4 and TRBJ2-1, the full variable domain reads ETGVTQSPTHLIKTRGQQVTLRCSSQSGHNTVSWYQQALGQGPQFIFQYYREEENGRGNFPPRFSGLQFPNYSSELNVNALELDDSALYLCASSLASGGNEQFFGPGTRLTVL.

CDR3: CASRPNGNSIRPPYNSPLHF. CDR3 sequence (DNA): TGTGCCAGCAGACCCAACGGCAATTCCATCAGGCCACCCTATAATTCACCCCTCCACTTT. The J gene is TRBJ1-6, the V gene TRBV27; the D is unclear. Trimming shortened V by 6 bases and J by 2 bases, and 26 bases separated the two germline ends. The germline gives CDR1 MNHEY, CDR2 SMNVEV (reference sequence). This CDR3 is 20 amino acids long.

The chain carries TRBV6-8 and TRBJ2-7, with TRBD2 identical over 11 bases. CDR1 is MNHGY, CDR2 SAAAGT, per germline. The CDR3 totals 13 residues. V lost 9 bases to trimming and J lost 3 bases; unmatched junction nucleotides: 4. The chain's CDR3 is CASTSGRNYEQYF. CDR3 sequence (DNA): TGTGCCAGTACTAGCGGGAGAAACTACGAGCAGTACTTC.

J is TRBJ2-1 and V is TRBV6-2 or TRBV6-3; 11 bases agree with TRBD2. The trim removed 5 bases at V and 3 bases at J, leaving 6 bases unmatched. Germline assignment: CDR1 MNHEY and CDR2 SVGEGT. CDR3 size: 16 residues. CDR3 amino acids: CASSTSGTSGYNEQFF. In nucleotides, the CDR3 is TGTGCCAGCAGTACCTCCGGGACTAGCGGCTACAATGAGCAGTTCTTC.

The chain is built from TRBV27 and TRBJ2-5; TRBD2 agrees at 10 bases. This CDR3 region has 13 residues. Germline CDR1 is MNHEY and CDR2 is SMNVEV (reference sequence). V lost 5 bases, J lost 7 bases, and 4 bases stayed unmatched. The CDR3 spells CASSQGTSATQYF. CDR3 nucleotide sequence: TGTGCCAGCAGTCAGGGGACTAGCGCGACCCAGTACTTC.

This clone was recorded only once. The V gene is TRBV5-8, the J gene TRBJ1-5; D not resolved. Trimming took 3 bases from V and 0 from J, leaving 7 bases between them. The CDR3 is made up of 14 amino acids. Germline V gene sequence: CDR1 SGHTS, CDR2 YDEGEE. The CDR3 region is CASSSEYSNQPQHF. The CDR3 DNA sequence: TGTGCCAGCAGCTCAGAATATAGCAATCAGCCCCAGCATTTT.

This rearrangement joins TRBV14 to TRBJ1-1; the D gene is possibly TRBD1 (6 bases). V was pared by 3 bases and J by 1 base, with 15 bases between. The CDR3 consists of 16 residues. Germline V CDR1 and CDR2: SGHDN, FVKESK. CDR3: CASSQAGGGWNTEAFF. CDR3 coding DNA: TGTGCCAGCAGCCAGGCAGGCGGGGGCTGGAACACTGAAGCTTTCTTT.

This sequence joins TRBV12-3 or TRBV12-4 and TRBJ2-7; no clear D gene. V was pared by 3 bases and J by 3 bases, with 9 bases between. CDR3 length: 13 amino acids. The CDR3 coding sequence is TGTGCCAGCAGTTTTGGACGGTTCTACGAGCAGTACTTC. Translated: CASSFGRFYEQYF.

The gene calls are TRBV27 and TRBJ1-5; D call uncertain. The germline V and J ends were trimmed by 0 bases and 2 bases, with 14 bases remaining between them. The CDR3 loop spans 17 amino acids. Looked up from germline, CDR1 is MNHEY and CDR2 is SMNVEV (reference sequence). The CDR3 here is CASSLSTGLLGNQPQHF. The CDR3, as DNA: TGTGCCAGCAGTTTATCGACTGGCCTTCTGGGCAATCAGCCCCAGCATTTT.

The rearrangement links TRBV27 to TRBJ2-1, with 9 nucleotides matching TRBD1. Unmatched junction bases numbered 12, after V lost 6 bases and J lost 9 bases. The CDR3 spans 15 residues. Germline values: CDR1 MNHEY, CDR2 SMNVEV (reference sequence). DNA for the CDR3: TGTGCCAGCAGCTTCACAGGGGGCGCGGAGGTTGAGCAGTTCTTC. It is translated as CASSFTGGAEVEQFF.

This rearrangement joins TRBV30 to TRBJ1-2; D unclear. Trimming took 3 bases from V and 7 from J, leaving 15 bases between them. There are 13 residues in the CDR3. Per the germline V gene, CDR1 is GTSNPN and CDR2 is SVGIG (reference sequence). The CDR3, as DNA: TGTGCCTGGAGCGATCGGACTGACTTTGGCTACACCTTC. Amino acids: CAWSDRTDFGYTF.

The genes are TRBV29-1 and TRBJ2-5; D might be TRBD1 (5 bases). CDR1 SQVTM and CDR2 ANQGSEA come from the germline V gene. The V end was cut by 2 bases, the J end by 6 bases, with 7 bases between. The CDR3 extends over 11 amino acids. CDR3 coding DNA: TGCAGCGTTGAAAGGGGAAAGACCCAGTACTTC. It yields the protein CSVERGKTQYF.

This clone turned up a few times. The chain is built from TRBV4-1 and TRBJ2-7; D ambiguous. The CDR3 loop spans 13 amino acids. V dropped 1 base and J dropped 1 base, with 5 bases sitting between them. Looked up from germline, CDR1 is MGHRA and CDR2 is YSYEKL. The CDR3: CASSQVLSYEQYF. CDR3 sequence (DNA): TGCGCCAGCAGCCAAGTACTTTCCTACGAGCAGTACTTC.

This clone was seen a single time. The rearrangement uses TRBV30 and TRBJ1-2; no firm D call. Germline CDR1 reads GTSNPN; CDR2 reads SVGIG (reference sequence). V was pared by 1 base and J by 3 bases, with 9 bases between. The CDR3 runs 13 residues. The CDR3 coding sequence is TGTGCCTGGAGTGAGTGGCAGGACTATGGCTACACCTTC. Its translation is CAWSEWQDYGYTF. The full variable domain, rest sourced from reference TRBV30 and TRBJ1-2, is SQTIHQWPATLVQPVGSPLSLECTVEGTSNPNLYWYRQAAGRGLQLLFYSVGIGQISSEVPQNLSASRPQDRQFILSSKKLLLSDSGFYLCAWSEWQDYGYTFGSGTRLTVV.

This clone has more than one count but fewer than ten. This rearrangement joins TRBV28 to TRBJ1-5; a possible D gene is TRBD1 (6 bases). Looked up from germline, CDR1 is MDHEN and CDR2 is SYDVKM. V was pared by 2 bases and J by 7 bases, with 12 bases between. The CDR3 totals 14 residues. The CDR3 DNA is TGTGCCAGCAGTTTAGGGGGGCCTCGCCAGCCCCAGCATTTT. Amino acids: CASSLGGPRQPQHF.

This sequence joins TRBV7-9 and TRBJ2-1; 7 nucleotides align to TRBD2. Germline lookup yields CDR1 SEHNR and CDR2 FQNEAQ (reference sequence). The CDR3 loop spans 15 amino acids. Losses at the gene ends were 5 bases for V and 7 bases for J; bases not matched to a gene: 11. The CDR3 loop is CASSEMASGRNEQFF. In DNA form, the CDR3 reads TGTGCCAGCAGCGAGATGGCTAGCGGTAGGAATGAGCAGTTCTTC.

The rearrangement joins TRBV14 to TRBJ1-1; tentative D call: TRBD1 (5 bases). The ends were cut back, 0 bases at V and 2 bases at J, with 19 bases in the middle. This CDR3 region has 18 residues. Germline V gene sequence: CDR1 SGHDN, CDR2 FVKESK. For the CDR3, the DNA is TGTGCCAGCAGCCAAGATGAGGGCAGGGAGGATCGTAACACTGAAGCTTTCTTT. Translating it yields CASSQDEGREDRNTEAFF.